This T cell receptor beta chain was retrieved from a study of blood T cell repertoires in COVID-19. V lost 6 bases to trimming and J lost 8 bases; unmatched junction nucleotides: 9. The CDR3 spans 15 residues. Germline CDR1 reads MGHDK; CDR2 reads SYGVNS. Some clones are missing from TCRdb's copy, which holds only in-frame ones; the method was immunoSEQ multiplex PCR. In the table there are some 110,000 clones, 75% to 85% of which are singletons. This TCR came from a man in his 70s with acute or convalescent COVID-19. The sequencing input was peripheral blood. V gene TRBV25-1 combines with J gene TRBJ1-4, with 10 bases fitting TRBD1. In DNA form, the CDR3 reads TGTGCCAGCAGAGAGACAGGGGGCCACTGGGAAAAACTGTTTTTT. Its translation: CASRETGGHWEKLFF. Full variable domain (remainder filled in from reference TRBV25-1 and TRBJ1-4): EADIYQTPRYLVIGTGKKITLECSQTMGHDKMYWYQQDPGMELHLIHYSYGVNSTEKGDLSSESTVSRIRTEHFPLTLESARPSHTSQYLCASRETGGHWEKLFFGSGTQLSVL.